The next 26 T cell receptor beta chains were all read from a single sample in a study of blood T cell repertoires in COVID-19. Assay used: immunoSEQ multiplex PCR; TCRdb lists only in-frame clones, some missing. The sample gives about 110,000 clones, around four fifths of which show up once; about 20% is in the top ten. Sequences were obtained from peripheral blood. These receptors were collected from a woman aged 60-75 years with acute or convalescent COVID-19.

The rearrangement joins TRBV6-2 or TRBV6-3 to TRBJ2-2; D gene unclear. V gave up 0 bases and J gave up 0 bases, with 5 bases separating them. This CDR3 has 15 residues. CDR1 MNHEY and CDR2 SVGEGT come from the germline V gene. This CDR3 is CASSYSTANTGELFF. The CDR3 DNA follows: TGTGCCAGCAGTTACTCTACAGCGAACACCGGGGAGCTGTTTTTT.

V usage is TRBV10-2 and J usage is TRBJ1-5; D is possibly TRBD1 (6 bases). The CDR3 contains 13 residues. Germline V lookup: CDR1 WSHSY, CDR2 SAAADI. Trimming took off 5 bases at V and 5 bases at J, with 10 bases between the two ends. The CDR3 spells CASSYRAYQPQHF. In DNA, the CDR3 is TGCGCCAGCAGTTACAGGGCCTATCAGCCCCAGCATTTT.

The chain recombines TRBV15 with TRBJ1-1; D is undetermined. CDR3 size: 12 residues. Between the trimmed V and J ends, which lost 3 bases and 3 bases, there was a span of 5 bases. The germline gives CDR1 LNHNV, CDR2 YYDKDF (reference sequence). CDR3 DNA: TGTGCCACCAGCAGGAGGGACACTGAAGCTTTCTTT. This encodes CATSRRDTEAFF.

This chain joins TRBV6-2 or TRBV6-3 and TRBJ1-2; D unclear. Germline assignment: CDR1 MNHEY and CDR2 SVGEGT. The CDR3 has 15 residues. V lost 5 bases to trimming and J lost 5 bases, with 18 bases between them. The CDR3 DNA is TGTGCCAGCAGTAGCCGGGGAGGTGCCTCGTATGGCTACACCTTC. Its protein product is CASSSRGGASYGYTF.

CDR3 DNA: TGTGCCAGTAGTCAGTATCGGGGACAGCCGAACACTGAAGCTTTCTTT. Translation: CASSQYRGQPNTEAFF. The rearrangement links TRBV19 to TRBJ1-1, with 7 bases that match TRBD1. Germline-derived CDR1 and CDR2 are LNHDA and SQIVND (reference sequence). V shed 5 bases, J shed 1 base, and the junction held 10 bases outside the gene matches. This CDR3 region has 16 residues. Together with reference TRBV19 and TRBJ1-1, the CDR3 gives the full variable domain: DGGITQSPKYLFRKEGQNVTLSCEQNLNHDAMYWYRQDPGQGLRLIYYSQIVNDFQKGDIAEGYSVSREKKESFPLTVTSAQKNPTAFYLCASSQYRGQPNTEAFFGQGTRLTVV.

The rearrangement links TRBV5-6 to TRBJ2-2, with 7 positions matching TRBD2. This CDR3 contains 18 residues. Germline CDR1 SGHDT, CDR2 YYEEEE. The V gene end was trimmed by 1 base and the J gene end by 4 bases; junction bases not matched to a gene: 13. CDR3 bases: TGTGCCAGCAGCTTGCTCATCTTCGGGAGGTCGGGCACCGGGGAGCTGTTTTTT. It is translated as CASSLLIFGRSGTGELFF.

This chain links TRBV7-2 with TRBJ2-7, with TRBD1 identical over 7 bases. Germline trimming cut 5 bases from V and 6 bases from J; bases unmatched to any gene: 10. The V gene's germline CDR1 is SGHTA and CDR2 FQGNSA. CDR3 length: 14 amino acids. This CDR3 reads CASSVRQGAGEQYF. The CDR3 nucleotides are TGTGCCAGCAGCGTCCGACAGGGCGCTGGCGAGCAGTACTTC.

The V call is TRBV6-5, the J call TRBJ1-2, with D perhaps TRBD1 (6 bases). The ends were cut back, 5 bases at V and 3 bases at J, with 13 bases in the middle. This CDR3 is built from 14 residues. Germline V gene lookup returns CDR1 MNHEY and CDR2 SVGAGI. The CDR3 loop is CASSQQGRDYGYTF. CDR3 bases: TGTGCCAGCAGTCAACAGGGAAGGGACTATGGCTACACCTTC.

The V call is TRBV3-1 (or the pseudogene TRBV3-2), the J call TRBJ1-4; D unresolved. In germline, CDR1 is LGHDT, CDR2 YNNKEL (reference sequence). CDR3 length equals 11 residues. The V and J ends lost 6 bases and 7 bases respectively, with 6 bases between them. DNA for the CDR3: TGTGCCAGCAGATCAGTTGAAAAACTGTTTTTT. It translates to CASRSVEKLFF.

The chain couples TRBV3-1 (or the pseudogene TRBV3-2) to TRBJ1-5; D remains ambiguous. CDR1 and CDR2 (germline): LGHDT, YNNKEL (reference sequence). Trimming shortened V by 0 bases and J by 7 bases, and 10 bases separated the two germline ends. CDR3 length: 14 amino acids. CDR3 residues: CASSQEGGGQPQHF. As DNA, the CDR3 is TGTGCCAGCAGCCAAGAGGGAGGAGGACAGCCCCAGCATTTT.

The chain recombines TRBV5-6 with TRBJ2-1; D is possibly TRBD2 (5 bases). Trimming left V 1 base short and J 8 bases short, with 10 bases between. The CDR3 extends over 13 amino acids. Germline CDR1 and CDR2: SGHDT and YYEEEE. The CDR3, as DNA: TGTGCCAGCAGCTTGCGGTGGGGAGATGAGCAGTTCTTC. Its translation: CASSLRWGDEQFF.

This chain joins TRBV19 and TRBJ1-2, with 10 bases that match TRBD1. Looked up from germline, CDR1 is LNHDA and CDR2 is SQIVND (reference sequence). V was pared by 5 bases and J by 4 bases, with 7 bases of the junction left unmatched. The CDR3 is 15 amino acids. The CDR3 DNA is TGTGCCAGTAGTGCATTGACAGGGGGCTTCTATGGCTACACCTTC. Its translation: CASSALTGGFYGYTF.

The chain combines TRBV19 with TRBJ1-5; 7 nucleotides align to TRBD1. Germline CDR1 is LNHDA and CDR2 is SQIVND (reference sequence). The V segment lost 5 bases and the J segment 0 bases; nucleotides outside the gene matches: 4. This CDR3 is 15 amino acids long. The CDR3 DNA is TGTGCCAGTAGTGACGACAGGGCTAGCAATCAGCCCCAGCATTTT. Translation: CASSDDRASNQPQHF.

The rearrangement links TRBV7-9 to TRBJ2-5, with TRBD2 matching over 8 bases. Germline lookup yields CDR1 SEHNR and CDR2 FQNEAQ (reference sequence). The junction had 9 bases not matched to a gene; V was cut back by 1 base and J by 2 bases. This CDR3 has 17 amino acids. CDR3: CASSLGVGQREQETQYF. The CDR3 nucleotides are TGTGCCAGCAGCTTAGGTGTTGGGCAGCGGGAGCAAGAGACCCAGTACTTC.

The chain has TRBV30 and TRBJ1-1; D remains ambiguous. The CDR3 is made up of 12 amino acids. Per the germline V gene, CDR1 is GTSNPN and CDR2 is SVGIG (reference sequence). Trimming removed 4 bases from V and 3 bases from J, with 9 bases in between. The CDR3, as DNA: TGTGCCTGGATTCCCGTCTACACTGAAGCTTTCTTT. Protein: CAWIPVYTEAFF.

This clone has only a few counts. The CDR3 spells CASSTTGGNNQPQHF. CDR3 in DNA: TGTGCCAGTAGTACGACAGGGGGGAACAATCAGCCCCAGCATTTT. The V call is TRBV19, the J call TRBJ1-5; TRBD1 aligns across 9 bases. Germline V CDR1 and CDR2: LNHDA, SQIVND (reference sequence). This CDR3 spans 15 amino acids. V lost 4 bases to trimming and J lost 3 bases; unmatched junction nucleotides: 4.

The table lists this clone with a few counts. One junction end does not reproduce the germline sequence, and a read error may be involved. The CDR3 DNA sequence: TGTGCCAGTTCACCCGTCGGGAGCGCTGTTGCTGGAAACACCATATATTTT. Its translation: CASSPVGSAVAGNTIYF. The chain recombines TRBV18 with TRBJ1-3, with D hard to call. Per germline, CDR1 KGHSH and CDR2 LQKENI. The CDR3 totals 17 residues.

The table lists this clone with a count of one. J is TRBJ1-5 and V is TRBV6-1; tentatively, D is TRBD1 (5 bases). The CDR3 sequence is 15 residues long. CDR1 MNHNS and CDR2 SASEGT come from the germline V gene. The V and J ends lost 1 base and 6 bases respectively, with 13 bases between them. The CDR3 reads CASSEELGGRQPQHF. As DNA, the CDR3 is TGTGCCAGCAGTGAAGAACTGGGGGGTCGTCAGCCCCAGCATTTT.

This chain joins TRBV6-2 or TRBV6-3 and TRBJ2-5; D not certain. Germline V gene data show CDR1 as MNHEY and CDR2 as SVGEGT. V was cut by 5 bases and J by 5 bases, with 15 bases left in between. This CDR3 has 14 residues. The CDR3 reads CASSTLRQTETQYF. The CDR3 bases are TGTGCCAGCAGTACCCTCCGACAAACGGAGACCCAGTACTTC.

Here the CDR3 DNA reads TGTGCCAGCAGGGCCCCCAGCTCCTATAATTCACCCCTCCACTTT. This translates into CASRAPSSYNSPLHF. This chain connects TRBV2 to TRBJ1-6; D unclear. The ends were cut back, 6 bases at V and 0 bases at J, with 9 bases in the middle. Germline-derived CDR1 and CDR2 are SNHLY and FYNNEI. The CDR3 loop spans 15 amino acids.

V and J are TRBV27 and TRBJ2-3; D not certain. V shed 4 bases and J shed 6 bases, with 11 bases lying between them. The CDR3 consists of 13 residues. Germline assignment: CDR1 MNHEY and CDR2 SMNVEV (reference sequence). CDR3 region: CASSSQRRDTQYF. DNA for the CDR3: TGTGCCAGCAGTTCCCAGCGACGGGATACGCAGTATTTT.

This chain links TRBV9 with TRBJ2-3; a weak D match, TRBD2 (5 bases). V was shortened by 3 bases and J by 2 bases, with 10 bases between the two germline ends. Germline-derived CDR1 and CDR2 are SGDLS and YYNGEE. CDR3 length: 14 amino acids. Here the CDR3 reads CASSGAVHTDTQYF. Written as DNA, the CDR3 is TGTGCCAGCAGCGGAGCGGTTCACACAGATACGCAGTATTTT.

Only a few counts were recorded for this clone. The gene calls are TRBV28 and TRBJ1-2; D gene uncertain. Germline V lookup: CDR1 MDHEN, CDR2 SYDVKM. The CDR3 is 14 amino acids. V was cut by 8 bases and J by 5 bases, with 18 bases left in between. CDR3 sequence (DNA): TGTGCCAGCGGGAGCCTGACGAGTGGGTATGGCTACACCTTC. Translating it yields CASGSLTSGYGYTF.

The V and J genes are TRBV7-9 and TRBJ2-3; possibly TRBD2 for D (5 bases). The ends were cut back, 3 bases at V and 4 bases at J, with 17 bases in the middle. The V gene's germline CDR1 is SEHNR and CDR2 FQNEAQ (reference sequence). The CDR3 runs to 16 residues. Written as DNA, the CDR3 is TGTGCCAGCAGCTTGGACCTAGGAGGTGTCTCAGATACGCAGTATTTT. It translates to CASSLDLGGVSDTQYF.

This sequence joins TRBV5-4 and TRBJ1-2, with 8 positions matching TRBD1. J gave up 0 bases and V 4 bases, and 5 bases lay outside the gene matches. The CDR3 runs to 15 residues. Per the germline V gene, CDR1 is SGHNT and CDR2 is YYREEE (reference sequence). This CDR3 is CASSTGQGANYGYTF. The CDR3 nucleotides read TGTGCCAGCAGCACCGGACAGGGAGCTAACTATGGCTACACCTTC.

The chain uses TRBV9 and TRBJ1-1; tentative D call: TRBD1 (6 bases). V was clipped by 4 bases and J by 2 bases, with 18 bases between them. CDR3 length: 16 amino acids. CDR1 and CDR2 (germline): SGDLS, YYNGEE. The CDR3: CASSPTHGRGNTEAFF. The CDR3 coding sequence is TGTGCCAGCAGCCCTACTCATGGCAGGGGTAACACTGAAGCTTTCTTT.